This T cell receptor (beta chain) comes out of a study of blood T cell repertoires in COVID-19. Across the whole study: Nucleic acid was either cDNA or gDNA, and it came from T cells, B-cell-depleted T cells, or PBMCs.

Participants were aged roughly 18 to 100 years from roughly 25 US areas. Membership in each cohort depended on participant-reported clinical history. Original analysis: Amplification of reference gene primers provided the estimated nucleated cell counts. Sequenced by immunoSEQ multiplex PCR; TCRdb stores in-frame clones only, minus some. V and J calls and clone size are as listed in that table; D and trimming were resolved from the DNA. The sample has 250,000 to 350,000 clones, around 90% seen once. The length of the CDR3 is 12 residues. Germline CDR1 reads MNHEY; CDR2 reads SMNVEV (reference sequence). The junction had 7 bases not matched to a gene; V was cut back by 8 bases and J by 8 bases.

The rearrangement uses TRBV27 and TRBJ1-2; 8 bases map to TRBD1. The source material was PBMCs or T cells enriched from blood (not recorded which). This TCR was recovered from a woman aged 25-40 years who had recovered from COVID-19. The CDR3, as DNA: TGTGCCAGCTGGTCAGGACAGGGAGGCTACACCTTC. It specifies CASWSGQGGYTF.